This T cell receptor beta chain is drawn from a study of shared clonotypes between healthy human individuals. This CDR3 comprises 15 residues. V lost 3 bases and J lost 7, with 18 bases in between. Germline V gene data show CDR1 as MDHEN and CDR2 as SYDVKM. Donors, healthy HIV-negative adults, lacked recent acute infections or vaccinations. A remark on this clone: Its specificity is unknown.

Study results and caveats: Among the subsets, naive ones generally showed larger estimated richness than memory ones.

Authors' processing steps: ImmunoSEQ junction-only sequences lacked quality scores, so their filtering differed. The table came from immunoSEQ multiplex PCR; TCRdb's copy has only in-frame clones and leaves some out. V, J and clone size derive from that table, while D and trimming were established from the DNA sequence. The data show roughly 1 million clones, 75% to 85% seen once. This clonotype originated in a man younger than 35 in good health. Some clones in this sample may be carry-over from other donors' samples. The chain joins TRBV28 to TRBJ1-2, with D possibly TRBD1 on 6 matching bases. The sequenced material came from memory CD4+ T cells from PBMCs. Subset of the sample: CD45RA-negative fraction. The CDR3 nucleotides read TGTGCCAGCAGTTTCGGTACAACAGGGTTCTCTGGCTACACCTTC. As protein: CASSFGTTGFSGYTF.